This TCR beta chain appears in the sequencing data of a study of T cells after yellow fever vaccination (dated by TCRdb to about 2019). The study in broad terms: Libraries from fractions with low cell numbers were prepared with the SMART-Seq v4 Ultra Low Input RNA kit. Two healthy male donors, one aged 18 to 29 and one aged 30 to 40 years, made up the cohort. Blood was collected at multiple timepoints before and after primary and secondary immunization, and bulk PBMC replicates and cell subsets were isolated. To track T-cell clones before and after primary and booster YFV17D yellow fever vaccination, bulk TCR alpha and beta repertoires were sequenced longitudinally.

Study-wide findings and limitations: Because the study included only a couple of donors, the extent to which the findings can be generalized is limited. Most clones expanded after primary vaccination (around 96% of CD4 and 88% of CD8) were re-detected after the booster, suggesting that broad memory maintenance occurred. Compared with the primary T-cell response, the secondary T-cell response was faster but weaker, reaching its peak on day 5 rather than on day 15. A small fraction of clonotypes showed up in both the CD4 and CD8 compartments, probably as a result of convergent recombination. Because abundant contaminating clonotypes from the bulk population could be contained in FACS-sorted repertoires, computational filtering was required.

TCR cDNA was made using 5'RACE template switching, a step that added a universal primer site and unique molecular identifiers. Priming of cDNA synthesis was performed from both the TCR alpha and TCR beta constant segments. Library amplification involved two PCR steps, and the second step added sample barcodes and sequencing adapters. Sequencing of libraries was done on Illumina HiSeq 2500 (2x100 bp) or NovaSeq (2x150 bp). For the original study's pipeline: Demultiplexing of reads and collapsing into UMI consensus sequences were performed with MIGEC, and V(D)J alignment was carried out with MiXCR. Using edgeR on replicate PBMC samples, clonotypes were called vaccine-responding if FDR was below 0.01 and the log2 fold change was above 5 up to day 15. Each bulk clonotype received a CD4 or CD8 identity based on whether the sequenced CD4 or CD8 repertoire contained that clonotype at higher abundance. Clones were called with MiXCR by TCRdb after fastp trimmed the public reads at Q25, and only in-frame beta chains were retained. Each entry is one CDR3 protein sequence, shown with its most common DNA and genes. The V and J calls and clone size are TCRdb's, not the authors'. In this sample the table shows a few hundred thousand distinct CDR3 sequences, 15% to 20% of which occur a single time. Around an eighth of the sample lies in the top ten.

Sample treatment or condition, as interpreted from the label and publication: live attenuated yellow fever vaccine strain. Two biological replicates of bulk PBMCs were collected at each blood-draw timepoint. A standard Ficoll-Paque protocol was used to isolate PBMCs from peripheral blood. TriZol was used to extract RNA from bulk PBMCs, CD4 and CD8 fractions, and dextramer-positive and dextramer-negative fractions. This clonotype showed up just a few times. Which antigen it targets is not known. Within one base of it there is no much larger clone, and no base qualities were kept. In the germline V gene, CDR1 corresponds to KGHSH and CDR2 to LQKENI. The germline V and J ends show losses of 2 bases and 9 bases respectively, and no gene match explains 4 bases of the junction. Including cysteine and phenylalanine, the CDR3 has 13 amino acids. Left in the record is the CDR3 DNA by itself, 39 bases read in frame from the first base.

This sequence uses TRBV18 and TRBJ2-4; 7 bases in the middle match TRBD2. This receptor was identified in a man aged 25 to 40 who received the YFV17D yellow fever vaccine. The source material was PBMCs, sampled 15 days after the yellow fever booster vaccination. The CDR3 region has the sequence CASSPGLDGIQYF. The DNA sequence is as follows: TGTGCCAGCTCACCAGGACTAGATGGCATTCAGTACTTC.